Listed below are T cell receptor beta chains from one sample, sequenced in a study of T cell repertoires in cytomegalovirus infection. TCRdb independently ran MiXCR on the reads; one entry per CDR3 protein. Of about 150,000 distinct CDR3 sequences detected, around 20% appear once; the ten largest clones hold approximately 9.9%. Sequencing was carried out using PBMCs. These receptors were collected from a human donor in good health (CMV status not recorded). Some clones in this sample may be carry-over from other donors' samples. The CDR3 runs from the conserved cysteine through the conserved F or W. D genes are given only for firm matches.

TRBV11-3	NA	CASSLNPRDEQYF
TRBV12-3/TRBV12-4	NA	CASSLSGGNNQPQHF
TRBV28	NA	CASSPRVLGEQYF
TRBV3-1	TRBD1	CASSQKQGSYGYTF
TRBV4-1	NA	CASSRIQGNTEAFF
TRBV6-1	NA	CASSEARSEQFF
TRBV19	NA	CASSIGAGVMETQYF
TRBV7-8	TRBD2	CASSLARLAEYNEQFF
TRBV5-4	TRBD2	CASSSRLAGEEEQFF
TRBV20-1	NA	CSARDFAYEQYF
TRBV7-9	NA	CASSARGYDEKLFF
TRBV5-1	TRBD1	CASRQDPGQFNEQFF
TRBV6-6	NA	CASSFGNSGNTIYF
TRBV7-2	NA	CASSLYPGGSGANVLTF
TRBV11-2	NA	CASSHPKQGRYQETQYF
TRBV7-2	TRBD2	CASSLRSGRGGTDTQYF
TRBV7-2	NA	CASSLGRGLQAFF
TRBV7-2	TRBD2	CATGTSKPDTQYF
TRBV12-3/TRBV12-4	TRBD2	CASGVAGTDTQYF
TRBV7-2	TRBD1	CASSRVTGTGGNQPQHF
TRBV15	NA	CATSPQEGSYEQYF
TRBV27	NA	CASSSRRDEQYF
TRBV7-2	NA	CASSFKPISTDTQYF
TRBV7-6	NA	CASSPDPTDYNEQFF
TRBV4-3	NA	CASSPGRGSNQPQHF
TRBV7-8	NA	CASSLAAGHLYNEQFF
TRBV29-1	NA	CSVGQQYEQYF
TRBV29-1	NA	CSVGTTGLKYF
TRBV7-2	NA	CASSSGASEPGETQYF
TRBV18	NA	CASSPPERGDTEAFF
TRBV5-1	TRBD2	CASSVKLAGTYEQYF
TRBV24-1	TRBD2	CATSDFMAGGPPDTQYF
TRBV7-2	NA	CASSPGRGLETQYF
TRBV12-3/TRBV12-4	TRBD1	CASSRTGSYEQYF
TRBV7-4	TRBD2	CASSPRMSGSYEQYF
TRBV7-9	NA	CASSVTGSGYGYTF
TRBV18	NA	CASSPKAGEIQETQYF
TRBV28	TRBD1	CASSSSGTGGNSPLHF
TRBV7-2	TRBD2	CASSLARAGGYMSSTDTQYF